This TCR beta chain was identified in a study of T-cell memory formation after mild COVID-19. General study results and limits: Contracting CD4+ clones were located mainly in CM and EM, and CD8+ clones in EMRA. A balance of CD4 and CD8 characterized clones contracting day 15 to 85, whereas later expanders leaned CD4+. Some SARS-CoV-2-responding clones were already detected in memory before infection.

Comment on this clonotype: Antigen unknown.

V dropped 6 bases and J dropped 9; count of bases not matched to a gene: 6. The CDR3 is made up of 12 amino acids. Germline V lookup: CDR1 MNHEY, CDR2 SVGAGI. The TCR alpha and TCR beta cDNA libraries, bearing sample barcodes and UMIs, were generated by 5'RACE using constant-segment primers. One entry per CDR3 protein results from TCRdb running MiXCR on the 5' RACE reads. Of roughly 340,000 distinct CDR3 sequences listed, 20% to 25% are singletons. V gene TRBV6-5 combines with J gene TRBJ1-1, with TRBD1 identical over 8 bases. Sequencing was carried out using PBMCs or a T cell subset sorted from them (not recorded which). The sequence derives from a young man who had mild COVID-19 (a few samples of this study predate the infection). Cell type and time point are not known. CDR3 bases: TGTGCCAGCAGAGACAGGGGTTTCCAAGCTTTCTTT. It specifies CASRDRGFQAFF.